This TCR beta chain was retrieved from a study of shared clonotypes between healthy human individuals. The CDR3 runs to 14 residues. With 6 bases clipped from V and 6 bases from J, the junction kept 9 bases outside the gene matches. The germline gives CDR1 SGHRS, CDR2 YFSETQ. Generated by immunoSEQ multiplex PCR, the TCRdb table keeps only in-frame clones and is missing some. The table shows some 980,000 clones, with about three quarters occurring only once. The chain employs TRBV5-1 and TRBJ2-7; TRBD1 aligns across 10 bases. Source material: memory CD4+ T cells sorted from blood. Subset defined: CD45RA-negative fraction. The receptor was derived from a man aged 18-30 years in good health. In nucleotides, the CDR3 is TGCGCCAGCAACGGCGGGACAGGGGTAAGCGAGCAGTACTTC. Protein: CASNGGTGVSEQYF.